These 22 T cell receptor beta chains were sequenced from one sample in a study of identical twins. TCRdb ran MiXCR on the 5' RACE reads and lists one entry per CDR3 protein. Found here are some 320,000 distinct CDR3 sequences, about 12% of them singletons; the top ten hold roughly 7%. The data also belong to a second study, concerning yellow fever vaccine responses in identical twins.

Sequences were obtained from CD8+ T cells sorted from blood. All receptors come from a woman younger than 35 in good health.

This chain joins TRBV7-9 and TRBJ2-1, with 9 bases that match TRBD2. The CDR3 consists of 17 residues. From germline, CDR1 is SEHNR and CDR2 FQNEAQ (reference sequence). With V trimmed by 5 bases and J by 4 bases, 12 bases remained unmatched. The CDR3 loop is CASSPARNSGSYNEQFF. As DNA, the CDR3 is TGTGCCAGCAGCCCCGCTCGGAATAGCGGGAGTTACAATGAGCAGTTCTTC.

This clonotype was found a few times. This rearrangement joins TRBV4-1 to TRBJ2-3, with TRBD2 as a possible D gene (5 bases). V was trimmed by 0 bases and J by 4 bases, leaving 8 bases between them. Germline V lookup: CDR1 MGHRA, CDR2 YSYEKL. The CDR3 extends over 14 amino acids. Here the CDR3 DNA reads TGCGCCAGCAGCCAAGAGGACTTGTCAGATACGCAGTATTTT. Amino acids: CASSQEDLSDTQYF.

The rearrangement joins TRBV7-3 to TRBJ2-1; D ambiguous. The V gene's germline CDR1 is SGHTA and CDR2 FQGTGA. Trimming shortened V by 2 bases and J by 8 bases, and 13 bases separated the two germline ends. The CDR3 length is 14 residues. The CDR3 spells CASSLGSSGHEQFF. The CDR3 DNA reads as TGTGCCAGCAGCTTAGGATCCTCCGGCCATGAGCAGTTCTTC.

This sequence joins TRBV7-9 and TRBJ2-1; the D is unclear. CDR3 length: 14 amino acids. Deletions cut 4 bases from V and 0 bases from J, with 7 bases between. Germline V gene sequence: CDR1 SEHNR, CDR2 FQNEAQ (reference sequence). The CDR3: CASSSYASYNEQFF. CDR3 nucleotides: TGTGCCAGCAGCTCGTACGCCTCCTACAATGAGCAGTTCTTC.

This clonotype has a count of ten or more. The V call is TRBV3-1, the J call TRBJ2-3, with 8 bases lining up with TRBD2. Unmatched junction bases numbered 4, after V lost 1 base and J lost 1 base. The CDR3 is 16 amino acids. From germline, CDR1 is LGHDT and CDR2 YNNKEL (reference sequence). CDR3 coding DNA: TGTGCCAGCAGCCAAGGGATTAGCGGGGGCACAGATACGCAGTATTTT. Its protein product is CASSQGISGGTDTQYF.

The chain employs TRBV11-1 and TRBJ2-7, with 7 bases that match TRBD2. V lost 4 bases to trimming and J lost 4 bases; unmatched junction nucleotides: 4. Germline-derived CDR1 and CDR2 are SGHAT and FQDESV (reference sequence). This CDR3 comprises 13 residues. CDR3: CASSSLGGYEQYF. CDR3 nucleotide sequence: TGTGCCAGCAGCTCCCTCGGGGGGTACGAGCAGTACTTC.

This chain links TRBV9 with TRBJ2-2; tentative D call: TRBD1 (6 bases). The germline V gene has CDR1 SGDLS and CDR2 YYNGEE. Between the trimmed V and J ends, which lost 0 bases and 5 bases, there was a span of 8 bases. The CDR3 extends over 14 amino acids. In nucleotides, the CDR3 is TGTGCCAGCAGCGTAGGACAGGCAACCGGGGAGCTGTTTTTT. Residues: CASSVGQATGELFF.

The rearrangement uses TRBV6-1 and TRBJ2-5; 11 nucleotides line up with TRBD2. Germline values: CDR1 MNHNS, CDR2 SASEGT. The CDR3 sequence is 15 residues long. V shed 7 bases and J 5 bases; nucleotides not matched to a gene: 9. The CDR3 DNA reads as TGTGCCAGCACCCGTAGCGGGGGGGCCGGTGAGACCCAGTACTTC. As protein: CASTRSGGAGETQYF.

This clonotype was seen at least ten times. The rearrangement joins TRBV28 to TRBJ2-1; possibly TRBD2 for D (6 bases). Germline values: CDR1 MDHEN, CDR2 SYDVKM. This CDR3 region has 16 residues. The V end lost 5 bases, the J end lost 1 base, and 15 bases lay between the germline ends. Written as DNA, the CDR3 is TGTGCCAGCAGTCTCCCGGCTAGCGCGTCCTACAATGAGCAGTTCTTC. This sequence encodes CASSLPASASYNEQFF.

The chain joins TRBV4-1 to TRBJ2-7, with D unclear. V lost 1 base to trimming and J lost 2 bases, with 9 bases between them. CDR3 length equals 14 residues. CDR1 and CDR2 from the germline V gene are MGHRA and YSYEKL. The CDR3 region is CASSQGTSTYEQYF. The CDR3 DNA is TGCGCCAGCAGCCAAGGGACGTCCACCTACGAGCAGTACTTC.

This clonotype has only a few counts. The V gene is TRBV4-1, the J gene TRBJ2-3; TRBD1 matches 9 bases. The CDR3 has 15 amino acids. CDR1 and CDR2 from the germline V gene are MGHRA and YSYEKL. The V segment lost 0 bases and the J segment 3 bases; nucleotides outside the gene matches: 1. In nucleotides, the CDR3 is TGCGCCAGCAGCCAAGAAGGACAGGGGACAGATACGCAGTATTTT. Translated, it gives CASSQEGQGTDTQYF.

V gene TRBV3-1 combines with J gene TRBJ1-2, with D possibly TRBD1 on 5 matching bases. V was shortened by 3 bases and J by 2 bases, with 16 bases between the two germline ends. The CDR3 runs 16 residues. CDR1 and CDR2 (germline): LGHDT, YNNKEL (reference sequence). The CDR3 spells CASSQPTEGYNYGYTF. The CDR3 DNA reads TGTGCCAGCAGCCAGCCCACGGAGGGGTACAACTATGGCTACACCTTC. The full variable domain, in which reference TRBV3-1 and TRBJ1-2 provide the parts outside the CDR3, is DTAVSQTPKYLVTQMGNDKSIKCEQNLGHDTMYWYKQDSKKFLKIMFSYNNKELIINETVPNRFSPKSPDKAHLNLHINSLELGDSAVYFCASSQPTEGYNYGYTFGSGTRLTVV.

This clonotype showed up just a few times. Here the CDR3 reads CASSLDRRFVFEQYV. The DNA of the CDR3 is TGTGCCAGCAGTTTGGACAGGCGCTTCGTTTTCGAGCAGTACGTC. The chain employs TRBV12-3 or TRBV12-4 and TRBJ2-7; TRBD1 matches at 7 bases. Unmatched junction bases numbered 11, after V lost 3 bases and J lost 6 bases. CDR3 length: 15 residues.

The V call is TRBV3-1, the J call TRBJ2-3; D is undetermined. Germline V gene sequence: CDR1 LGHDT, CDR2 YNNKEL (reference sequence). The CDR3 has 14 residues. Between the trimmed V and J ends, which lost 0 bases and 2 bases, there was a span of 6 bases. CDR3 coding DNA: TGTGCCAGCAGCCAAGATGCAGACACAGATACGCAGTATTTT. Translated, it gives CASSQDADTDTQYF.

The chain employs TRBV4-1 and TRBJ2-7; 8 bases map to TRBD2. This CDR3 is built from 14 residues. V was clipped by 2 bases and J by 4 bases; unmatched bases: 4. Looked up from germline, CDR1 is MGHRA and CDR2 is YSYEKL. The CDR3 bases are TGCGCCAGCAGCCAACCGGGGGGGGCTTACGAGCAGTACTTC. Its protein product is CASSQPGGAYEQYF.

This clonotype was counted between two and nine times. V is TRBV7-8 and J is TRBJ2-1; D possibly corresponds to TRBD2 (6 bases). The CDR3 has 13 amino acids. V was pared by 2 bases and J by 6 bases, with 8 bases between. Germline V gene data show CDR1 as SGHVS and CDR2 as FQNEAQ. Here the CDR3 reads CASSLTSINEQFF. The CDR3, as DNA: TGTGCCAGCAGCTTAACTAGCATCAATGAGCAGTTCTTC.

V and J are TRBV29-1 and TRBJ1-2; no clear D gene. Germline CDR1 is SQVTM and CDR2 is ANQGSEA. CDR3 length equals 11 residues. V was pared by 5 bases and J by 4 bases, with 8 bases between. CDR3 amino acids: CSVPRTYGYTF. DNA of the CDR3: TGCAGCGTTCCCAGGACCTATGGCTACACCTTC.

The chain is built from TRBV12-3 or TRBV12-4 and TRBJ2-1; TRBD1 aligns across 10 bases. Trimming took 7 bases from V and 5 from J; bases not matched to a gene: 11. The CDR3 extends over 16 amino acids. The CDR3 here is CASTHPGQGFHNEQFF. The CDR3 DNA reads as TGTGCCAGCACCCACCCGGGACAGGGGTTCCACAATGAGCAGTTCTTC.

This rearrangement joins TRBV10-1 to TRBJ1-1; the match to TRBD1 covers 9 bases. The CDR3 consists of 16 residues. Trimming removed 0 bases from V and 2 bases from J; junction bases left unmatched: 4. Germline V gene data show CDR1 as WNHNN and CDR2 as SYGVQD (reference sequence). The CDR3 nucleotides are TGCGCCAGCAGTGAGTCGAAGACAGGGGGTAACACTGAAGCTTTCTTT. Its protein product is CASSESKTGGNTEAFF.

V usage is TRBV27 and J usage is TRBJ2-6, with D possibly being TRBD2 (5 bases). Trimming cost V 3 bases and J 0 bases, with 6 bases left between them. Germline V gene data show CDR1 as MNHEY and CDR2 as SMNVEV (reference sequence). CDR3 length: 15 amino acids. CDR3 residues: CASSFGISGANVLTF. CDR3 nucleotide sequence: TGTGCCAGCAGTTTCGGGATCTCTGGGGCCAACGTCCTGACTTTC.

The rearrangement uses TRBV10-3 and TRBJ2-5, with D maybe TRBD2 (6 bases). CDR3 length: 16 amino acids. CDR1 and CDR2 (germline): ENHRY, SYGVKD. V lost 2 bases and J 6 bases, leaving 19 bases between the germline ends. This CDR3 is CAISERGSGLSQTQYF. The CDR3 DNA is TGTGCCATCAGTGAGCGGGGTAGCGGTTTGTCTCAGACCCAGTACTTC.

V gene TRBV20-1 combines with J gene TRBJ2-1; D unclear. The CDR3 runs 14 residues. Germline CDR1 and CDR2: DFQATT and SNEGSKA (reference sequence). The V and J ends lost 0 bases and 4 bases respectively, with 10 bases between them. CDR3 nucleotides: TGCAGTGCTAGAGACGGAGACTTATACAATGAGCAGTTCTTC. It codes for CSARDGDLYNEQFF.